This TCR beta chain comes out of a study of T cell responses to AZD1222 COVID-19 vaccine. Only in-frame clones appear in the TCRdb table, and some are missing; sequencing was by immunoSEQ multiplex PCR. Among 180,000 or so clones listed, 70% to 90% were seen once. As concerns this clone: No antigen is known for it.

Study outcomes and limitations: CD4 TCRs covered the whole spike, strongest at regions 160-218 and 743-854. Clonal diversity may have been underestimated in mostly white British donors. Repertoires in all cases were sampled only once the peak T cell response had passed. Just a handful of AZD1222 recipients were seropositive at baseline.

Germline CDR1 SGDLS, CDR2 YYNGEE. V gave up 0 bases and J gave up 5 bases; unmatched junction bases: 10. The CDR3 covers 18 residues. The TCR comes from an adult who received the MenACWY meningococcal vaccine as a control. The material was peripheral blood, obtained 28 days after the second dose of the MenACWY control vaccine. This chain links TRBV9 with TRBJ2-5; TRBD2 agrees at 13 bases. The DNA of the CDR3 is TGTGCCAGCAGCGTAGCTACCCCGACTAGCGGGAGGTCGGAGACCCAGTACTTC. It is translated as CASSVATPTSGRSETQYF.